The 16 T cell receptor beta chains below come from one sample, sequenced in a study of T cells in localized non-small cell lung cancer. Using immunoSEQ multiplex PCR, the repertoire was profiled, and TCRdb retains in-frame clones only, with some absent. The table shows approximately 3,000 clones, with around a third occurring only once. The source material was normal lung tissue next to the tumor, sampled before any cancer treatment. These TCRs come from a male donor at least 60 years old with stage I squamous cell lung carcinoma.

This clone appeared a single time. The chain has TRBV28 and TRBJ1-2; D may be TRBD1 (6 bases). CDR3 length: 15 residues. The V end lost 7 bases, the J end lost 5 bases, and 20 bases lay between the germline ends. CDR1 is MDHEN, CDR2 SYDVKM, per germline. The CDR3 DNA reads TGTGCCAGCACCACCAGGGGACTCGGCAATTATGGCTACACCTTC. Translated, it gives CASTTRGLGNYGYTF.

The chain recombines TRBV12-5 with TRBJ1-1; a possible D gene is TRBD1 (5 bases). This CDR3 contains 16 residues. Trimming took off 1 base at V and 3 bases at J, with 15 bases between the two ends. From germline, CDR1 is LGHNT and CDR2 FRNRAP. The CDR3 DNA is TGTGCTAGTGGTTTGGGGTCAGGGAGCCCCTACACTGAAGCTTTCTTT. Translated: CASGLGSGSPYTEAFF.

This chain joins TRBV7-7 and TRBJ2-1, with D possibly TRBD2 on 6 matching bases. Germline V gene sequence: CDR1 SSHAT, CDR2 FNYEAQ (reference sequence). V was shortened by 3 bases and J by 0 bases, with 9 bases between the two germline ends. This CDR3 has 15 residues. The CDR3, as DNA: TGTGCCAGCAGCTTCGACGGGAGCTCCTACAATGAGCAGTTCTTC. Its protein is CASSFDGSSYNEQFF.

This clone was counted between two and nine times. The chain carries TRBV6-8 and TRBJ2-5; D is unclear. From germline, CDR1 is MNHGY and CDR2 SAAAGT. The CDR3 runs to 12 residues. Trimming removed 6 bases at V and 7 bases at J, with 12 bases between. This CDR3 is CASRRLPGTQYF. DNA for the CDR3: TGTGCCAGCAGGCGGCTACCCGGGACCCAGTACTTC.

This clone counts as medium-sized. Written as DNA, the CDR3 is TGTGCCTGGAGTGGCTGGGGTGACATATATTATGGCTACACCTTC. Protein sequence: CAWSGWGDIYYGYTF. This rearrangement joins TRBV30 to TRBJ1-2; the D is unclear. In germline, CDR1 is GTSNPN, CDR2 SVGIG (reference sequence). There are 15 residues in the CDR3. Deletions cut 1 base from V and 5 bases from J, with 17 bases between.

The chain carries TRBV5-1 and TRBJ1-1; no clear D gene. This CDR3 contains 15 residues. The germline V gene encodes CDR1 SGHRS and CDR2 YFSETQ. V dropped 1 base and J dropped 0 bases, with 10 bases sitting between them. Written as DNA, the CDR3 is TGCGCCAGCAGCTTGCTACCGAGCATGAACACTGAAGCTTTCTTT. This codes for CASSLLPSMNTEAFF.

The CDR3 nucleotides are TGCAGCGTTGCGCGACAGGGGGCAGATACGCAGTATTTT. Protein sequence: CSVARQGADTQYF. The chain recombines TRBV29-1 with TRBJ2-3, with 9 bases lining up with TRBD1. J gave up 4 bases and V 4 bases, and 3 bases lay outside the gene matches. CDR3 length: 13 residues. The germline V gene has CDR1 SQVTM and CDR2 ANQGSEA.

There are a few counts of this clone. The rearrangement links TRBV19 to TRBJ2-1; D may correspond to TRBD1 or TRBD2 (5 bases each). The length of the CDR3 is 15 residues. CDR1 and CDR2 from the germline V gene are LNHDA and SQIVND (reference sequence). Deletions cut 4 bases from V and 6 bases from J, with 16 bases between. CDR3 DNA: TGTGCCAGTAGTAGAGGGGATAGAATAGGCAATGAGCAGTTCTTC. Its protein product is CASSRGDRIGNEQFF.

The genes are TRBV19 and TRBJ1-1, with TRBD1 as a possible D gene (5 bases). V was clipped by 8 bases and J by 8 bases, with 15 bases between them. This CDR3 contains 12 residues. Germline V CDR1 and CDR2: LNHDA, SQIVND (reference sequence). CDR3 DNA sequence: TGTGCCAGTCACAGGTCCTCGGGGGAAGCTTTCTTT. Its protein product is CASHRSSGEAFF.

In its sample, this clone is medium-sized. V gene TRBV6-8 combines with J gene TRBJ1-5; D not resolved. The germline gives CDR1 MNHGY, CDR2 SAAAGT. The V and J ends lost 6 bases and 7 bases respectively, with 13 bases between them. The CDR3 contains 13 residues. The CDR3 coding sequence is TGTGCCAGCAGCGAAAGGGTGGGCCAGCCCCAGCATTTT. This sequence encodes CASSERVGQPQHF.

This clone has a handful of counts. V and J are TRBV6-8 and TRBJ1-6, with 7 bases matching TRBD1. This CDR3 has 16 residues. Germline V lookup: CDR1 MNHGY, CDR2 SAAAGT. With V trimmed by 2 bases and J by 0 bases, 1 base remained unmatched. The CDR3 coding sequence is TGTGCCAGCAGTTACGGGGACAGCTCCTATAATTCACCCCTCCACTTT. Residues: CASSYGDSSYNSPLHF.

This clone was counted a few times. The rearrangement links TRBV19 to TRBJ1-5; D unclear. The germline gives CDR1 LNHDA, CDR2 SQIVND (reference sequence). This CDR3 spans 16 amino acids. The V end lost 3 bases, the J end lost 11 bases, and 23 bases lay between the germline ends. The CDR3 spells CASSIGRTGGMLAQHF. For the CDR3, the DNA is TGTGCCAGTAGTATTGGGAGGACGGGAGGGATGTTGGCCCAGCATTTT.

V gene TRBV28 combines with J gene TRBJ1-6; D not certain. The V gene's germline CDR1 is MDHEN and CDR2 SYDVKM. The CDR3 totals 15 residues. The V and J ends lost 6 bases and 8 bases respectively, with 17 bases between them. DNA for the CDR3: TGTGCCAGCAGCCGCGAGGGAGGGAGTTATTCACCCCTCCACTTT. It encodes CASSREGGSYSPLHF. The entire variable domain, with the rest obtained from reference TRBV28 and TRBJ1-6, is as follows: DVKVTQSSRYLVKRTGEKVFLECVQDMDHENMFWYRQDPGLGLRLIYFSYDVKMKEKGDIPEGYSVSREKKERFSLILESASTNQTSMYLCASSREGGSYSPLHFGNGTRLTVT.

This clone was found a few times. The chain couples TRBV19 to TRBJ2-7; either TRBD1 or TRBD2 may fit D (5 bases each). The CDR3 runs 14 residues. Trimming shortened V by 3 bases and J by 3 bases, and 12 bases separated the two germline ends. Germline CDR1 is LNHDA and CDR2 is SQIVND (reference sequence). The CDR3 reads CASSIYGDHYEQYF. The CDR3, as DNA: TGTGCCAGTAGTATTTACGGGGACCACTACGAGCAGTACTTC.

With regard to this clone: One end of the junction does not line up with germline, which may come from a read error. The chain links TRBV28 to TRBJ2-2; 15 bases match TRBD2. CDR1 and CDR2 (germline): MDHEN, SYDVKM. CDR3 size: 14 residues. The CDR3 DNA is TGTGCCAGCAGTTCCGGACTAGCGGGGGGGGTGCTGTTTTTT. Translated, it gives CASSSGLAGGVLFF.

This chain joins TRBV18 and TRBJ1-1; 7 bases match TRBD1. V lost 4 bases and J lost 1; bases outside the gene matches: 6. The V gene's germline CDR1 is KGHSH and CDR2 LQKENI. The length of the CDR3 is 15 residues. CDR3: CASSLRTGRNTEAFF. The CDR3 coding sequence is TGTGCCAGCTCACTAAGGACAGGACGGAACACTGAAGCTTTCTTT.